One sample yielded the 21 T cell receptor beta chains listed below, sequenced in a study of T cell responses to AZD1222 COVID-19 vaccine. Here immunoSEQ multiplex PCR was the method, and the copy in TCRdb shows in-frame clones only, minus some. This sample has about 100,000 clones, with 90% found just once. The specimen was peripheral blood, collected on day 0 of AZD1222 vaccination. The receptors shown here come from an adult in good health.

V gene TRBV6-1 combines with J gene TRBJ2-7; D might be TRBD1 (5 bases). The germline V gene encodes CDR1 MNHNS and CDR2 SASEGT. This CDR3 has 15 residues. With 1 base removed from V and 0 bases from J, the gap between germline ends came to 10 bases. The CDR3 here is CASSEGGRLSYEQYF. The CDR3 coding sequence is TGTGCCAGCAGTGAAGGGGGCAGGCTCTCCTACGAGCAGTACTTC.

The CDR3 DNA is TGTGCCACCAGTGTTGGGGGGACGCAGTATTTT. This gives the protein CATSVGGTQYF. The rearrangement uses TRBV24-1 and TRBJ2-3; possibly TRBD2 for D (6 bases). There are 11 residues in the CDR3. Germline V CDR1 and CDR2: KGHDR, SFDVKD. The ends were cut back, 5 bases at V and 9 bases at J, with 8 bases in the middle.

In this sample, this clone turned up once. The chain has TRBV28 and TRBJ1-4; D not resolved. The V end lost 11 bases, the J end lost 8 bases, and 21 bases lay between the germline ends. CDR1 and CDR2 from the germline V gene are MDHEN and SYDVKM. The CDR3 has 14 amino acids. CDR3 sequence: CAESASTVREKLFF. In DNA form, the CDR3 reads TGTGCCGAATCAGCCAGTACAGTCCGGGAAAAACTGTTTTTT. Drawing the rest from reference TRBV28 and TRBJ1-4, the complete variable domain is DVKVTQSSRYLVKRTGEKVFLECVQDMDHENMFWYRQDPGLGLRLIYFSYDVKMKEKGDIPEGYSVSREKKERFSLILESASTNQTSMYLCAESASTVREKLFFGSGTQLSVL.

The chain joins TRBV30 to TRBJ1-1, with a weak D call TRBD1 (6 bases). Trimming pared 1 base from V and 3 bases from J, leaving 6 bases between. There are 12 residues in the CDR3. CDR1 is GTSNPN and CDR2 is SVGIG in the germline V gene (reference sequence). CDR3: CAWSGTDTEAFF. As DNA, the CDR3 is TGTGCCTGGAGTGGGACAGACACTGAAGCTTTCTTT.

CDR3 sequence: CAAIGTSGYNEQFF. The CDR3 DNA follows: TGTGCCGCAATTGGGACTAGCGGATACAATGAGCAGTTCTTC. This chain uses TRBV10-3 with TRBJ2-1; 11 nucleotides align to TRBD2. This CDR3 has 14 residues. CDR1 and CDR2 (germline): ENHRY, SYGVKD. Unmatched junction bases numbered 7, after V lost 11 bases and J lost 4 bases.

The genes are TRBV5-6 and TRBJ1-2; no firm D call. This CDR3 region has 13 residues. V was shortened by 2 bases and J by 2 bases, with 7 bases between the two germline ends. Germline V gene lookup returns CDR1 SGHDT and CDR2 YYEEEE. CDR3 protein: CASSFVSNYGYTF. The CDR3 bases are TGTGCCAGCAGCTTTGTCAGCAACTATGGCTACACCTTC.

V gene TRBV24-1 combines with J gene TRBJ1-2; D may be TRBD1 (5 bases). CDR1 and CDR2 from the germline V gene are KGHDR and SFDVKD. The CDR3 loop spans 14 amino acids. The V end lost 5 bases, the J end lost 8 bases, and 17 bases lay between the germline ends. CDR3 in DNA: TGTGCCACCAGTGCCCCGGCAGGGTTCGGAGGCTACACCTTC. It translates to CATSAPAGFGGYTF.

This rearrangement joins TRBV27 to TRBJ1-5, with D possibly being TRBD1 (5 bases). Deletions cut 2 bases from V and 1 base from J, with 6 bases between. Germline assignment: CDR1 MNHEY and CDR2 SMNVEV (reference sequence). The CDR3 totals 14 residues. The CDR3: CASSLRDSNQPQHF. In DNA form, the CDR3 reads TGTGCCAGCAGTTTAAGGGACAGCAATCAGCCCCAGCATTTT.

The chain combines TRBV5-4 with TRBJ1-1; D is unclear. CDR1 is SGHNT and CDR2 is YYREEE in the germline V gene (reference sequence). This CDR3 is 13 amino acids long. V shed 4 bases and J shed 1 base, with 8 bases lying between them. The CDR3, as DNA: TGTGCCAGCAGCCGCGAAAGGAACACTGAAGCTTTCTTT. Its translation: CASSRERNTEAFF.

The chain joins TRBV5-5 to TRBJ1-2; possible D gene TRBD1, 5 bases. V dropped 0 bases and J dropped 4 bases, with 13 bases sitting between them. CDR3 length equals 15 residues. Germline assignment: CDR1 SGHKS and CDR2 YYEKEE (reference sequence). CDR3 in amino acids: CASSLVDRTSYGYTF. The DNA of the CDR3 is TGTGCCAGCAGCTTGGTCGACAGAACGTCCTATGGCTACACCTTC.

The chain links TRBV4-1 to TRBJ1-1, with 7 bases lining up with TRBD1. J was trimmed by 0 bases and V by 1 base; bases with no gene match: 14. This CDR3 has 19 amino acids. In germline, CDR1 is MGHRA, CDR2 YSYEKL. In nucleotides, the CDR3 is TGCGCCAGCAGCCAAGCTGGGACAGTCTTTTCTCGCCTGAACACTGAAGCTTTCTTT. Protein: CASSQAGTVFSRLNTEAFF.

The J gene is TRBJ1-3, the V gene TRBV6-5; 8 nucleotides match TRBD1. This CDR3 is built from 14 residues. Germline lookup yields CDR1 MNHEY and CDR2 SVGAGI. Losses at the gene ends were 5 bases for V and 7 bases for J; bases not matched to a gene: 7. In nucleotides, the CDR3 is TGTGCCAGCAGTCGGACAGGGCTAACGAACACCATATATTTT. It encodes CASSRTGLTNTIYF.

V and J are TRBV7-8 and TRBJ2-7, with a tentative D call TRBD2 (5 bases). This CDR3 spans 13 amino acids. Germline CDR1 and CDR2: SGHVS and FQNEAQ. Trimming left V 3 bases short and J 3 bases short, with 9 bases between. CDR3 loop: CASSFGKFYEQYF. The CDR3 coding sequence is TGTGCCAGCAGCTTCGGGAAATTCTACGAGCAGTACTTC.

V is TRBV2 and J is TRBJ1-1, with a possible D match to TRBD1 (5 bases). The CDR3 contains 13 residues. Germline-derived CDR1 and CDR2 are SNHLY and FYNNEI. The ends were cut back, 6 bases at V and 3 bases at J, with 11 bases in the middle. CDR3 coding DNA: TGTGCCAGCAGCCGAGGCAGGGACACTGAAGCTTTCTTT. Protein: CASSRGRDTEAFF.

The chain is built from TRBV2 and TRBJ1-4; no clear D. Between the trimmed V and J ends, which lost 4 bases and 5 bases, there was a span of 14 bases. There are 15 residues in the CDR3. The germline CDR1 and CDR2 sequences are SNHLY and FYNNEI. This chain's CDR3 is CASSAENHKNEKLFF. CDR3 DNA sequence: TGTGCCAGCAGTGCCGAGAACCATAAGAATGAAAAACTGTTTTTT.

This chain joins TRBV6-5 and TRBJ1-1; D call uncertain. Germline V gene lookup returns CDR1 MNHEY and CDR2 SVGAGI. V was shortened by 6 bases and J by 2 bases, with 10 bases between the two germline ends. The CDR3 runs to 13 residues. CDR3 sequence reads: CASRDGYNTEAFF. For the CDR3, the DNA is TGTGCCAGCAGGGACGGATATAACACTGAAGCTTTCTTT.

In nucleotides, the CDR3 is TGTGCCAGCAGCCAAGACTGGGCTCTGGACACTGAAGCTTTCTTT. Protein sequence: CASSQDWALDTEAFF. J is TRBJ1-1 and V is TRBV3-1 (or the pseudogene TRBV3-2), with D uncertain. The V gene's germline CDR1 is LGHDT and CDR2 YNNKEL (reference sequence). The CDR3 is 15 residues long. V was pared by 0 bases and J by 3 bases, with 11 bases between.

In nucleotides, the CDR3 is TGTGCCAGCAGCCCACTTGCTGGGACCCAGTACTTC. This sequence encodes CASSPLAGTQYF. The chain recombines TRBV6-5 with TRBJ2-5, with D uncertain. From germline, CDR1 is MNHEY and CDR2 SVGAGI. The CDR3 length is 12 residues. The ends were cut back, 6 bases at V and 7 bases at J, with 12 bases in the middle.

The rearrangement joins TRBV15 to TRBJ2-1; TRBD1 aligns across 7 bases. The CDR3 extends over 15 amino acids. Germline loops: CDR1 LNHNV, CDR2 YYDKDF (reference sequence). J gave up 7 bases and V 4 bases, and 10 bases lay outside the gene matches. The DNA for the CDR3 is TGTGCCACCAGCACAAGACAGGGAGAGGGAAATGAGCAGTTCTTC. Translating it yields CATSTRQGEGNEQFF.

This clone was counted a single time. The CDR3 here is CASSLSMNQPQHF. Here the CDR3 DNA reads TGCGCCAGCAGCTTGTCCATGAATCAGCCCCAGCATTTT. The genes are TRBV5-1 and TRBJ1-5, with D unclear. Trimming shortened V by 1 base and J by 4 bases, and 6 bases separated the two germline ends. Germline CDR1 is SGHRS and CDR2 is YFSETQ. The CDR3 runs 13 residues.

There are a few counts of this clone. The V gene is TRBV30, the J gene TRBJ1-1, with TRBD1 identical over 10 bases. The CDR3 sequence is 20 residues long. Germline CDR1 GTSNPN, CDR2 SVGIG (reference sequence). The ends lost 3 bases at V and 0 bases at J; junction bases unmatched: 19. Written as DNA, the CDR3 is TGTGCCTGGAGAAGAGGTCCGCCCGGGACAGGGGAAAGCATGAACACTGAAGCTTTCTTT. It encodes CAWRRGPPGTGESMNTEAFF.